The 24 T cell receptor beta chains in this list originate from one sample, sequenced in a study of CD8+CD57+ T cells in acquired aplastic anemia. Sequenced patients had shown CD8+CD57+ cell expansion by flow cytometry. Genomic DNA acted as the template from which TCR beta VDJ combination and CDR3 sequence profiling were carried out. One entry per CDR3 protein, called by TCRdb with MiXCR from the reads. The sample carries roughly 500,000 distinct CDR3 sequences, over 25% recorded once. The source material was sorted CD4+, CD8+, or CD8+CD57+ T cells (not recorded which) from PBMCs. These receptors were collected from a human donor with aplastic anemia.

This clonotype has just a few counts. The chain is built from TRBV9 and TRBJ1-1; D remains unclear. This CDR3 comprises 15 residues. The germline V and J ends were trimmed by 0 bases and 5 bases, with 14 bases remaining between them. Germline CDR1 is SGDLS and CDR2 is YYNGEE. Here the CDR3 DNA reads TGTGCCAGCAGCGTAGTGGCGGGCCCAGGAACTGAAGCTTTCTTT. The encoded protein is CASSVVAGPGTEAFF.

Comments on this clonotype: Relative to the germline gene, one junction end is altered; a read error may explain this. V is TRBV19 and J is TRBJ2-1; 7 positions agree with TRBD2. Germline values: CDR1 LNHDA, CDR2 SQIVND (reference sequence). The CDR3 is 12 residues long. The CDR3 bases are TGTGCCAGTTCAACGACGGGACTACCATGCGCATTC. Residues: CASSTTGLPCAF.

This clonotype was seen repeatedly, ten times or more. The rearrangement uses TRBV24-1 and TRBJ2-5; no definite D call. Trimming removed 1 base from V and 5 bases from J, with 4 bases in between. Germline V gives CDR1 KGHDR, CDR2 SFDVKD. CDR3 length: 12 amino acids. The CDR3 coding sequence is TGTGCCACCAGTGATTTTAGGGAGACCCAGTACTTC. Its translation: CATSDFRETQYF.

This clonotype was observed a single time. This chain joins TRBV2 and TRBJ2-7; 8 bases fit TRBD1. This CDR3 has 17 amino acids. CDR1 and CDR2 from the germline V gene are SNHLY and FYNNEI. With 7 bases clipped from V and 3 bases from J, the junction kept 17 bases outside the gene matches. This chain's CDR3 is CASTRTGTGGSHYEQYF. CDR3 nucleotide sequence: TGTGCCAGCACCCGAACCGGTACAGGGGGATCCCACTACGAGCAGTACTTC. Full variable domain (remainder filled in from reference TRBV2 and TRBJ2-7): EPEVTQTPSHQVTQMGQEVILRCVPISNHLYFYWYRQILGQKVEFLVSFYNNEISEKSEIFDDQFSVERPDGSNFTLKIRSTKLEDSAMYFCASTRTGTGGSHYEQYFGPGTRLTVT.

This clonotype was seen only a few times. The rearrangement joins TRBV28 to TRBJ1-4; D uncertain. Germline assignment: CDR1 MDHEN and CDR2 SYDVKM. Trimming left V 4 bases short and J 4 bases short, with 4 bases between. This CDR3 is 12 amino acids long. The CDR3 DNA follows: TGTGCCAGCAGTTCCCGTAATGAAAAACTGTTTTTT. Translating gives CASSSRNEKLFF.

This clonotype turned up a few times. This chain joins TRBV7-3 and TRBJ1-2, with 7 bases matching TRBD1. Germline V gene lookup returns CDR1 SGHTA and CDR2 FQGTGA. The CDR3 has 17 residues. J lost 5 bases, V lost 0 bases, and 12 bases had no gene match. The chain's CDR3 is CASSLTDREGISYGYTF. Written as DNA, the CDR3 is TGTGCCAGCAGCTTAACCGACAGGGAGGGGATTTCTTATGGCTACACCTTC. Drawing the rest from reference TRBV7-3 and TRBJ1-2, the complete variable domain is GAGVSQTPSNKVTEKGKYVELRCDPISGHTALYWYRQSLGQGPEFLIYFQGTGAADDSGLPNDRFFAVRPEGSVSTLKIQRTERGDSAVYLCASSLTDREGISYGYTFGSGTRLTVV.

This clonotype has only a few counts. This chain's CDR3 is CASSPTEGGAVSYNEQFF. CDR3 nucleotides: TGTGCCAGCAGCCCCACAGAGGGCGGGGCGGTGTCCTACAATGAGCAGTTCTTC. The chain carries TRBV11-1 and TRBJ2-1; TRBD2 might be the D (6 bases). CDR3 length: 18 residues. Trimming pared 5 bases from V and 1 base from J, leaving 21 bases between. Germline V gives CDR1 SGHAT, CDR2 FQDESV (reference sequence).

In this sample, this clonotype turned up many times. This sequence joins TRBV20-1 and TRBJ2-7, with 12 bases that match TRBD2. Germline CDR1 reads DFQATT; CDR2 reads SNEGSKA (reference sequence). This CDR3 is 16 amino acids long. Losses at the gene ends were 6 bases for V and 6 bases for J; bases not matched to a gene: 15. CDR3 sequence: CSALSPSGRASLEQYF. The CDR3 DNA sequence: TGCAGTGCCCTTTCCCCTAGCGGGAGGGCCTCCCTCGAGCAGTACTTC.

A few counts support this clonotype. The V and J genes are TRBV11-2 and TRBJ2-7; a weak D match, TRBD1 (5 bases). CDR1 SGHAT and CDR2 FQNNGV come from the germline V gene. This CDR3 has 19 amino acids. The V and J ends lost 0 bases and 0 bases respectively, with 21 bases between them. As DNA, the CDR3 is TGTGCCAGCAGCTTAGATTCCGTGTATTCCAGGGATCCCTCCTACGAGCAGTACTTC. Protein sequence: CASSLDSVYSRDPSYEQYF.

This clonotype was counted at least ten times. V is TRBV19 and J is TRBJ2-7; the D is unclear. This CDR3 has 14 amino acids. Looked up from germline, CDR1 is LNHDA and CDR2 is SQIVND (reference sequence). V shed 3 bases and J shed 0 bases, with 9 bases lying between them. The DNA for the CDR3 is TGTGCCAGTAGTATTTCGTATAACTCCTACGAGCAGTACTTC. It yields the protein CASSISYNSYEQYF.

The gene calls are TRBV15 and TRBJ2-3, with TRBD2 identical over 10 bases. The V segment lost 2 bases and the J segment 6 bases; nucleotides outside the gene matches: 5. The CDR3 loop spans 15 amino acids. The germline gives CDR1 LNHNV, CDR2 YYDKDF (reference sequence). CDR3 nucleotide sequence: TGTGCCACCAGCAGACTAGCGGGAGTGGATGATACGCAGTATTTT. This encodes CATSRLAGVDDTQYF.

The V and J genes are TRBV2 and TRBJ2-7, with a possible D match to TRBD1 (6 bases). Germline V CDR1 and CDR2: SNHLY, FYNNEI. V gave up 8 bases and J gave up 1 base, with 18 bases separating them. The CDR3 runs 15 residues. The DNA of the CDR3 is TGTGCCAGCCGCACCTTAGAGGACAGATCCTACGAGCAGTACTTC. Its translation is CASRTLEDRSYEQYF.

In this sample, this clonotype turned up many times. V usage is TRBV5-6 and J usage is TRBJ2-5; 8 positions agree with TRBD2. The V gene end was trimmed by 3 bases and the J gene end by 5 bases; junction bases not matched to a gene: 3. Per the germline V gene, CDR1 is SGHDT and CDR2 is YYEEEE. This CDR3 spans 13 amino acids. The CDR3 loop reads CASSWTSYETQYF. CDR3 sequence (DNA): TGTGCCAGCAGCTGGACTAGCTATGAGACCCAGTACTTC.

A few counts support this clonotype. This chain joins TRBV5-8 and TRBJ2-5; 7 nucleotides align to TRBD1. Germline values: CDR1 SGHTS, CDR2 YDEGEE. J gave up 2 bases and V 0 bases, and 7 bases lay outside the gene matches. The CDR3 contains 16 residues. The CDR3 protein is CASSLEGAMGQETQYF. The CDR3 nucleotides are TGTGCCAGCAGCTTGGAGGGGGCAATGGGGCAAGAGACCCAGTACTTC.

This clonotype was picked up many times. The rearrangement joins TRBV11-2 to TRBJ1-1, with D unresolved. From germline, CDR1 is SGHAT and CDR2 FQNNGV. V was pared by 11 bases and J by 4 bases, with 14 bases between. This CDR3 is 12 amino acids long. Here the CDR3 DNA reads TGTGCCTTACGTTACCTGACCACTGAAGCTTTCTTT. It is translated as CALRYLTTEAFF.

This clonotype was detected ten times or more. The gene calls are TRBV15 and TRBJ1-4, with D possibly being TRBD1 (5 bases). CDR3 length equals 15 residues. CDR1 LNHNV and CDR2 YYDKDF come from the germline V gene (reference sequence). V lost 0 bases to trimming and J lost 6 bases, with 11 bases between them. CDR3 DNA: TGTGCCACCAGCAGAGATAAGAGGGGTTATGAAAAACTGTTTTTT. This encodes CATSRDKRGYEKLFF.

This clonotype was seen at least ten times. The chain links TRBV6-1 to TRBJ1-6; D gene ambiguous. Trimming removed 3 bases at V and 5 bases at J, with 2 bases between. This CDR3 spans 12 amino acids. CDR1 and CDR2 from the germline V gene are MNHNS and SASEGT. The CDR3 protein is CASSDHNSPLHF. For the CDR3, the DNA is TGTGCCAGCAGTGACCATAATTCACCCCTCCACTTT.

At least ten counts were recorded for this clonotype. The chain employs TRBV29-1 and TRBJ1-2; TRBD1 matches 7 bases. V lost 4 bases, J lost 8 bases, and 7 bases stayed unmatched. The CDR3 is 12 amino acids. Germline CDR1 and CDR2: SQVTM and ANQGSEA. The CDR3 sequence is CSVARQGWGYTF. The CDR3 region has the DNA TGCAGCGTTGCCCGACAGGGTTGGGGCTACACCTTC.

This clonotype turned up a few times. Compared with germline, one end of the junction differs, possibly owing to a read error. The rearrangement links TRBV2 to TRBJ2-3, with 9 nucleotides matching TRBD2. The CDR3 consists of 15 residues. The germline gives CDR1 SNHLY, CDR2 FYNNEI. The CDR3 loop reads CASRVAGASTDTQCF. DNA of the CDR3: TGTGCCAGCAGAGTAGCGGGGGCTAGCACAGATACGCAGTGTTTT.

This clonotype has only a few counts. The chain recombines TRBV7-2 with TRBJ1-6; D not resolved. There are 21 residues in the CDR3. CDR1 is SGHTA and CDR2 is FQGNSA in the germline V gene. Trimming pared 1 base from V and 0 bases from J, leaving 22 bases between. The CDR3 region is CASSLEMVSGRSSSYNSPLHF. The CDR3 coding sequence is TGTGCCAGCAGCTTAGAAATGGTGTCGGGCAGGTCAAGCTCCTATAATTCACCCCTCCACTTT.

The CDR3, as DNA: TGTGCCAGCACGGGGCGGGGCAACTATGGCTACACCTTC. It specifies CASTGRGNYGYTF. The V and J genes are TRBV12-3 or TRBV12-4 and TRBJ1-2; a possible D gene is TRBD1 (5 bases). Deletions cut 7 bases from V and 2 bases from J, with 11 bases between. CDR3 length: 13 amino acids.

With respect to this clonotype: This may arise from a read error, as a much more abundant clone is one base away. The V and J genes are TRBV2 and TRBJ1-1; a possible D gene is TRBD1 (5 bases). CDR3 length: 14 residues. Germline CDR1 and CDR2: SNHLY and FYNNEI. V lost 3 bases, J lost 3 bases, and 11 bases lay in between. The CDR3 loop is CASSDRPGYTEAFF. CDR3 nucleotide sequence: TGTGCCAGCAGTGACCGCCCAGGGTACACTGAAGCTTTCTTT.

This clonotype appeared a few times. Here the CDR3 omits its conserved ending phenylalanine or tryptophan, so a read error is the likely source. The V call is TRBV7-3, the J call TRBJ1-2; D ambiguous. The length of the CDR3 is 13 residues. Germline V gene data show CDR1 as SGHTA and CDR2 as FQGTGA. V dropped 5 bases and J dropped 0 bases, with 7 bases sitting between them. This chain's CDR3 is CASSQQTNYGYTL. The CDR3 region has the DNA TGTGCCAGCAGCCAACAAACTAACTATGGCTACACCCTC.

This clonotype turned up a few times. The chain links TRBV10-3 to TRBJ2-2; 8 nucleotides line up with TRBD2. Looked up from germline, CDR1 is ENHRY and CDR2 is SYGVKD. CDR3 length equals 15 residues. J lost 2 bases, V lost 10 bases, and 9 bases had no gene match. CDR3 in amino acids: CASRTGTSNTGELFF. CDR3 nucleotides: TGTGCCAGCAGAACCGGGACTAGTAACACCGGGGAGCTGTTTTTT.